The present TCR beta chain was sequenced within a study of vaccination effects on CD4 cells after COVID-19. Background on the study: It was a median of 72 days after the second dose that post-vaccine samples were obtained.

Comments on this clone: Its antigen remains unknown.

Study observations and caveats: Just 1 of 255 vaccine-induced clones in healthy recipients was cross-reactive.

The method was immunoSEQ multiplex PCR; TCRdb's version includes in-frame clones alone and lacks a portion of them. The table includes about 59,000 clones, roughly 80% detected once. Sequencing followed a ViraFEST assay step that expanded antigen-specific CD4+ T cells with viral peptide pools. CD4+ T cells were isolated after 10 days of culture. Participants got two doses of BNT162b2 or mRNA-1273 vaccine. Among the vaccine recipients, none had a prior SARS-CoV-2 infection, and nucleocapsid antibodies were negative. Half-medium changes using IL-2 medium occurred on days 3 and 7. V trimming: 5 bases; J trimming: 1 base; junction bases outside the gene matches: 2. In germline, CDR1 is GTSNPN, CDR2 SVGIG (reference sequence). The CDR3 extends over 13 amino acids.

The chain is built from TRBV30 and TRBJ1-2, with 9 nucleotides matching TRBD1. The source is a human donor who received a COVID-19 vaccine. Source: CD4+ T cells from PBMCs cultured with HCoV-OC43 spike peptides, taken after COVID-19 vaccination. Regarding subset: HCoV-OC43 spike overlapping peptide pool stimulation. The CDR3 DNA sequence: TGTGCCTGGGGGACAGGGCGTAACTATGGCTACACCTTC. Protein sequence: CAWGTGRNYGYTF.